The rows below give T cell receptor beta chains drawn from one sample of a study of long-term antiretroviral therapy in people with HIV. Some clones are missing from TCRdb's copy, which holds only in-frame ones; the method was immunoSEQ multiplex PCR. The sample has around 15,000 clones; 88% are singletons. Sequencing was performed on unsorted PBMCs, taken 0.7 years before starting antiretroviral therapy. All receptors derive from a man aged 45 to 65 with HIV. The CDR3 runs from the conserved cysteine through the conserved F or W. The D gene is left open where the match is weak. A clone size is listed for some rows: how often the clone was seen (once, few, many), or a class if it is expanded.

clone_size: NA; d_call: NA; j_call: TRBJ1-5; v_call: TRBV19; cdr3_aa: CASTSDRGNQPQHF; cdr3_nt: TGTGCCAGTACGTCGGACAGAGGGAATCAGCCCCAGCATTTT
clone_size: NA; d_call: NA; j_call: TRBJ1-2; v_call: TRBV7-2; cdr3_aa: CASSLVRGNYGYTF; cdr3_nt: TGTGCCAGCAGCTTAGTTCGTGGTAACTATGGCTACACCTTC
clone_size: once; d_call: TRBD2; j_call: TRBJ2-7; v_call: TRBV6-5; cdr3_aa: CATRRAGGREQYF; cdr3_nt: TGTGCCACCCGCCGAGCGGGGGGCAGGGAGCAGTACTTC
clone_size: NA; d_call: NA; j_call: TRBJ2-7; v_call: TRBV19; cdr3_aa: CASSPQGNTYEQYF; cdr3_nt: TGTGCCAGTAGTCCCCAAGGGAACACATACGAGCAGTACTTC
clone_size: NA; d_call: TRBD1; j_call: TRBJ1-2; v_call: TRBV10-1; cdr3_aa: CASSGGPGATGNYGYTF; cdr3_nt: TGCGCCAGCAGTGGAGGCCCGGGAGCGACAGGGAACTATGGCTACACCTTC
clone_size: once; d_call: TRBD2; j_call: TRBJ2-2; v_call: TRBV23-1; cdr3_aa: CASSPPMRTSGRASGELFF; cdr3_nt: TGCGCCAGCAGTCCGCCCATGAGGACTAGCGGGAGGGCATCCGGGGAGCTGTTTTTT
clone_size: NA; d_call: NA; j_call: TRBJ2-1; v_call: TRBV5-6; cdr3_aa: CASSPEYPGTYNEQFF; cdr3_nt: TGTGCCAGCAGCCCTGAATACCCGGGAACCTACAATGAGCAGTTCTTC
clone_size: NA; d_call: TRBD2; j_call: TRBJ2-3; v_call: TRBV5-1; cdr3_aa: CASGGGGKADTQYF; cdr3_nt: TGCGCCAGTGGCGGGGGTGGCAAGGCAGATACGCAGTATTTT
clone_size: NA; d_call: NA; j_call: TRBJ2-7; v_call: TRBV9; cdr3_aa: CASSVVGPREQYF; cdr3_nt: TGTGCCAGCAGCGTAGTAGGGCCCCGCGAGCAGTACTTC
clone_size: NA; d_call: NA; j_call: TRBJ2-1; v_call: TRBV10-1; cdr3_aa: CASSDPTGGAYNEQFF; cdr3_nt: TGCGCCAGCAGTGATCCCACAGGGGGGGCTTACAATGAGCAGTTCTTC
clone_size: once; d_call: TRBD1; j_call: TRBJ2-2; v_call: TRBV5-1; cdr3_aa: CASSLAGTGNTGELFF; cdr3_nt: TGCGCCAGCAGCTTAGCCGGGACAGGGAACACCGGGGAGCTGTTTTTT
clone_size: once; d_call: NA; j_call: TRBJ2-5; v_call: TRBV5-6; cdr3_aa: CASSLDLAGLIQETQYF; cdr3_nt: TGTGCCAGCAGCTTGGATCTGGCAGGGTTGATCCAAGAGACCCAGTACTTC
clone_size: NA; d_call: NA; j_call: TRBJ2-3; v_call: TRBV5-4; cdr3_aa: CASSLWGVGDTQYF; cdr3_nt: TGTGCCAGCAGCTTGTGGGGGGTTGGAGATACGCAGTATTTT
clone_size: NA; d_call: TRBD1; j_call: TRBJ2-7; v_call: TRBV11-2; cdr3_aa: CASSLTGQSYEQYF; cdr3_nt: TGTGCCAGCAGCCTTACGGGACAGAGCTACGAGCAGTACTTC
clone_size: NA; d_call: NA; j_call: TRBJ1-2; v_call: TRBV5-6; cdr3_aa: CASSRTDNYGYTF; cdr3_nt: TGTGCCAGCAGCCGGACAGATAACTATGGCTACACCTTC
clone_size: NA; d_call: NA; j_call: TRBJ2-2; v_call: TRBV5-1; cdr3_aa: CARAHAGPNTGELFF; cdr3_nt: TGCGCCAGGGCCCACGCCGGGCCGAACACCGGGGAGCTGTTTTTT
clone_size: NA; d_call: TRBD2; j_call: TRBJ2-7; v_call: TRBV6-5; cdr3_aa: CASSLTSGAGEQYF; cdr3_nt: TGTGCCAGCAGTTTGACTAGCGGGGCGGGCGAGCAGTACTTC
clone_size: NA; d_call: TRBD1; j_call: TRBJ2-2; v_call: TRBV10-2; cdr3_aa: CASSWDRGNTGELFF; cdr3_nt: TGCGCCAGCAGTTGGGACAGGGGCAACACCGGGGAGCTGTTTTTT
clone_size: NA; d_call: NA; j_call: TRBJ1-1; v_call: TRBV5-8; cdr3_aa: CASSLTAGEEAFF; cdr3_nt: TGTGCCAGCAGCTTGACCGCTGGAGAGGAAGCTTTCTTT
clone_size: NA; d_call: NA; j_call: TRBJ1-3; v_call: TRBV2; cdr3_aa: CASSDDTTGNTIYF; cdr3_nt: TGTGCCAGCAGTGATGACACCACTGGAAACACCATATATTTT
clone_size: NA; d_call: NA; j_call: TRBJ2-7; v_call: TRBV2; cdr3_aa: CASPAGEKTYEQYF; cdr3_nt: TGTGCCAGCCCAGCCGGGGAGAAAACCTACGAGCAGTACTTC
clone_size: NA; d_call: TRBD2; j_call: TRBJ2-3; v_call: TRBV5-1; cdr3_aa: CASSLRAGGPDTQYF; cdr3_nt: TGCGCCAGCAGCTTACGAGCGGGGGGGCCAGATACGCAGTATTTT
clone_size: NA; d_call: NA; j_call: TRBJ1-5; v_call: TRBV30; cdr3_aa: CAWSAILDQPQHF; cdr3_nt: TGTGCCTGGAGTGCGATACTGGATCAGCCCCAGCATTTT
clone_size: NA; d_call: NA; j_call: TRBJ1-2; v_call: TRBV18; cdr3_aa: CASSPFEGFGSYGYTF; cdr3_nt: TGTGCCAGCTCACCGTTTGAAGGGTTTGGTAGCTATGGCTACACCTTC
clone_size: NA; d_call: TRBD1; j_call: TRBJ1-4; v_call: TRBV7-9; cdr3_aa: CASTAPQGAGEKLFF; cdr3_nt: TGTGCCAGCACGGCCCCACAGGGGGCGGGTGAAAAACTGTTTTTT